Each of the 5 T cell receptor beta chains below was sequenced from the same sample in a study of identical twins. TCRdb re-analysed the 5' RACE reads in MiXCR, keeping a single row per CDR3 protein. The table records hundreds of thousands of distinct CDR3 sequences, 21% of them present only once. These records were also assigned to another study, of T cells expressing NK-cell markers.

The sequenced sample was PBMCs. The receptors shown here come from a woman aged 18-29 years in good health.

This chain links TRBV7-2 with TRBJ2-7; D is possibly TRBD2 (6 bases). CDR1 and CDR2 (germline): SGHTA, FQGNSA. The V gene lost 5 bases and the J gene lost 5 bases, with 16 bases spanning the gap. The CDR3 totals 14 residues. For the CDR3, the DNA is TGTGCCAGCAGCACTCGACATGGCGGGAACGAGCAGTACTTC. Translation: CASSTRHGGNEQYF.

The chain joins TRBV9 to TRBJ2-7; no definite D call. Germline lookup yields CDR1 SGDLS and CDR2 YYNGEE. The V gene lost 0 bases and the J gene lost 8 bases, with 15 bases spanning the gap. This CDR3 spans 14 amino acids. The CDR3 loop is CASSVESTATQQYF. DNA for the CDR3: TGTGCCAGCAGCGTAGAGTCGACGGCCACACAGCAGTACTTC.

The chain joins TRBV3-1 to TRBJ2-5, with D tentatively TRBD1 or TRBD2 (6 bases each). The V end lost 2 bases, the J end lost 2 bases, and 15 bases lay between the germline ends. The CDR3 is 16 residues long. Per germline, CDR1 LGHDT and CDR2 YNNKEL (reference sequence). As DNA, the CDR3 is TGTGCCAGCAGCCAATACGTGGGGGGCAGGCAAGAGACCCAGTACTTC. Translation: CASSQYVGGRQETQYF.

There are a few counts of this clonotype. The genes are TRBV20-1 and TRBJ2-5, with 10 nucleotides matching TRBD2. After removal of 1 base from V and 2 bases from J, the junction contained 4 bases not matched to a gene. The CDR3 contains 15 residues. Germline assignment: CDR1 DFQATT and CDR2 SNEGSKA (reference sequence). Here the CDR3 DNA reads TGCAGTGCTAGAGCCAGGACTAGCGGACAAGAGACCCAGTACTTC. Amino acids: CSARARTSGQETQYF.

The chain has TRBV20-1 and TRBJ2-7; TRBD1 might be the D (5 bases). The CDR3 has 12 amino acids. The germline V gene has CDR1 DFQATT and CDR2 SNEGSKA (reference sequence). Trimming cost V 1 base and J 6 bases, with 10 bases left between them. The CDR3 DNA is TGCAGTGCTAGAGGAGAAGGGGCCGAGCAGTACTTC. It encodes CSARGEGAEQYF.